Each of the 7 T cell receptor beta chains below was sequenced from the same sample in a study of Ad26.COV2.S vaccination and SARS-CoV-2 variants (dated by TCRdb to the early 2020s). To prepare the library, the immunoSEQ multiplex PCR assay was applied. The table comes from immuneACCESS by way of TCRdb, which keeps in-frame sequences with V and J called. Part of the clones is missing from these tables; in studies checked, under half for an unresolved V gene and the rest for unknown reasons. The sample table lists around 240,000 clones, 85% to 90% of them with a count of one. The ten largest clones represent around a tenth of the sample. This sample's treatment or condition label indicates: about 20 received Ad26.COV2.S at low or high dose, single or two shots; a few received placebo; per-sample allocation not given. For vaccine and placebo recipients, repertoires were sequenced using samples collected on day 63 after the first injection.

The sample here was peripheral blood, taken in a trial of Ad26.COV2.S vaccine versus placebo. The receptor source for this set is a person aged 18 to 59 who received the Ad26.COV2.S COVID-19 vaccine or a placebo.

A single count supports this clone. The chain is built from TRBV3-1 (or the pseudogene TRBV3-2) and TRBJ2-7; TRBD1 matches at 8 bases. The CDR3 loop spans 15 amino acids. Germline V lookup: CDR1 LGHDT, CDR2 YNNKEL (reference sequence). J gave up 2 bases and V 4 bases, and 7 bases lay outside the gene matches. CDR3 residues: CASSLLGQGPYEQYF. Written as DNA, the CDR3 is TGTGCCAGCAGCCTACTAGGACAGGGACCCTACGAGCAGTACTTC.

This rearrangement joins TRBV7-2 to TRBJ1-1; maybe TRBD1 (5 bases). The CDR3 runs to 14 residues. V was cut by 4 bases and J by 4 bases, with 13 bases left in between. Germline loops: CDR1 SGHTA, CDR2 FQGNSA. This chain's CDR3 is CASSYQGGSTEAFF. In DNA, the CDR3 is TGTGCCAGCAGCTATCAGGGCGGTAGCACTGAAGCTTTCTTT.

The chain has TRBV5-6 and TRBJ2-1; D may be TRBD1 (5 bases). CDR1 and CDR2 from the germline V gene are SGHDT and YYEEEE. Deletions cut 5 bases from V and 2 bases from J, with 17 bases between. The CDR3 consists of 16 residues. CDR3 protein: CASSGWGTGAYNEQFF. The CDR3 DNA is TGTGCCAGCAGTGGGTGGGGAACAGGAGCCTACAATGAGCAGTTCTTC. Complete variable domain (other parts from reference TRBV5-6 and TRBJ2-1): DAGVTQSPTHLIKTRGQQVTLRCSPKSGHDTVSWYQQALGQGPQFIFQYYEEEERQRGNFPDRFSGHQFPNYSSELNVNALLLGDSALYLCASSGWGTGAYNEQFFGPGTRLTVL.

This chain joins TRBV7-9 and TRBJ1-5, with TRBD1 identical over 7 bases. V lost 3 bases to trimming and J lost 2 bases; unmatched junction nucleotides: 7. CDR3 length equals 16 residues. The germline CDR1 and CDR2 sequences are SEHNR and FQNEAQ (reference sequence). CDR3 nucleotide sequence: TGTGCCAGCAGCTTCTCAGGGGGTAGGGGCAATCAGCCCCAGCATTTT. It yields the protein CASSFSGGRGNQPQHF.

As DNA, the CDR3 is TGTGCCAGCAATAAGGACAGGGGTCCCTTCTCTGGAAACACCATATATTTT. This sequence encodes CASNKDRGPFSGNTIYF. This rearrangement joins TRBV28 to TRBJ1-3, with TRBD1 identical over 9 bases. Trimming at V came to 7 bases and at J to 0 bases, leaving 10 bases not matched to a gene. The germline gives CDR1 MDHEN, CDR2 SYDVKM. This CDR3 has 17 residues. The full variable domain, with the rest looked up from reference TRBV28 and TRBJ1-3, is DVKVTQSSRYLVKRTGEKVFLECVQDMDHENMFWYRQDPGLGLRLIYFSYDVKMKEKGDIPEGYSVSREKKERFSLILESASTNQTSMYLCASNKDRGPFSGNTIYFGEGSWLTVV.

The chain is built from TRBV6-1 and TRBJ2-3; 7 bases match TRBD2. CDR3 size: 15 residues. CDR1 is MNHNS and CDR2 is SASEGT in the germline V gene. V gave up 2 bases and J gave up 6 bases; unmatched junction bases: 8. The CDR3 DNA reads TGTGCCAGCAGTGAACATCGGGCGGGAGTGGATACGCAGTATTTT. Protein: CASSEHRAGVDTQYF.

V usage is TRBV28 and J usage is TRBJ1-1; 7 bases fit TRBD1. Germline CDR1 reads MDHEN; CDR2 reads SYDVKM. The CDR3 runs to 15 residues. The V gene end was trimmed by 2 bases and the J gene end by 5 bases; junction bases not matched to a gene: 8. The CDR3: CASSLRGNRGTEAFF. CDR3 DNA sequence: TGTGCCAGCAGTTTAAGGGGTAACAGGGGTACTGAAGCTTTCTTT.